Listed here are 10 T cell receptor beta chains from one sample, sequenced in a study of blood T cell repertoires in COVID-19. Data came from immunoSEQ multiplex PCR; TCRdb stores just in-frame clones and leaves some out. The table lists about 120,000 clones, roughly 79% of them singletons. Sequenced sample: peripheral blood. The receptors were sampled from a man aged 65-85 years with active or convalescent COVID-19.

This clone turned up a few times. CDR3 sequence reads: CSASSRGGEQYF. The CDR3 nucleotides read TGCAGTGCTAGTTCCCGGGGGGGGGAGCAGTACTTC. The rearrangement uses TRBV20-1 and TRBJ2-7, with 8 bases lining up with TRBD2. The length of the CDR3 is 12 residues. V was pared by 3 bases and J by 7 bases, with 5 bases of the junction left unmatched. Germline V gene sequence: CDR1 DFQATT, CDR2 SNEGSKA (reference sequence).

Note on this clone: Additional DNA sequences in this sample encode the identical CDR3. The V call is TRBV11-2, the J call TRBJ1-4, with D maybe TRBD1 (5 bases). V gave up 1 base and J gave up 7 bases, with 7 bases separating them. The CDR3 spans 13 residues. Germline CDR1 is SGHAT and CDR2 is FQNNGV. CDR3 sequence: CASSLGGVEKLFF. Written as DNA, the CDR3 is TGTGCCAGCAGCTTAGGGGGCGTTGAAAAACTGTTTTTT. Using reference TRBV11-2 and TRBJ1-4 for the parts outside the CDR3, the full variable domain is EAGVAQSPRYKIIEKRQSVAFWCNPISGHATLYWYQQILGQGPKLLIQFQNNGVVDDSQLPKDRFSAERLKGVDSTLKIQPAKLEDSAVYLCASSLGGVEKLFFGSGTQLSVL.

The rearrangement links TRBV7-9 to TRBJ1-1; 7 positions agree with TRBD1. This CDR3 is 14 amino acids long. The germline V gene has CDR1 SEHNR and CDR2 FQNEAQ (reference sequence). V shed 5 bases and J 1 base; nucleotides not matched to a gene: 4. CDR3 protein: CASSKGTANTEAFF. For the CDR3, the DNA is TGTGCCAGCAGCAAAGGGACAGCGAACACTGAAGCTTTCTTT.

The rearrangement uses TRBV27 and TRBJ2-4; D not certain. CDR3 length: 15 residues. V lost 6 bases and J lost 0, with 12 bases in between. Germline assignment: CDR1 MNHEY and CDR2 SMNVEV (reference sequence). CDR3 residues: CASSSLSLAKNIQYF. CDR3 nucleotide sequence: TGTGCCAGCAGCTCGCTTAGCCTAGCCAAAAACATTCAGTACTTC.

CDR3 in amino acids: CASNPGGAGADTQYF. In DNA, the CDR3 is TGTGCCAGCAACCCGGGGGGCGCGGGCGCAGATACGCAGTATTTT. This rearrangement joins TRBV28 to TRBJ2-3; TRBD2 is a possible D gene (7 bases). The CDR3 runs 15 residues. The germline gives CDR1 MDHEN, CDR2 SYDVKM. V lost 7 bases and J lost 4, with 18 bases in between.

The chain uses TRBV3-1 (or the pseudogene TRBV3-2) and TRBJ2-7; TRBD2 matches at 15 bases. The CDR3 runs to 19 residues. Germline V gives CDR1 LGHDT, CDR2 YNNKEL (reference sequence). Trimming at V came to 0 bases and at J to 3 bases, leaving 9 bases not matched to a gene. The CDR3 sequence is CASSQDGLAGGARIYEQYF. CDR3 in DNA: TGTGCCAGCAGCCAAGACGGACTAGCGGGAGGGGCGAGGATCTACGAGCAGTACTTC.

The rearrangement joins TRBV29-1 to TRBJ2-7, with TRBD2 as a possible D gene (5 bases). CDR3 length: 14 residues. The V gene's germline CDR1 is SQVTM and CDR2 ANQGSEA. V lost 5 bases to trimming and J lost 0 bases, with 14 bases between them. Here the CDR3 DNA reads TGCAGCGTTACCACAGCCGGGAACTCCTACGAGCAGTACTTC. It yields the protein CSVTTAGNSYEQYF.

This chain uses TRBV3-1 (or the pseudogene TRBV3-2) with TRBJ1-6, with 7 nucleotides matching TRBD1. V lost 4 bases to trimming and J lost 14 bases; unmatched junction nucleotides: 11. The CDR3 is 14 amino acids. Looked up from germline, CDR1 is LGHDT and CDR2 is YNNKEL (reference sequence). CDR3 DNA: TGTGCCAGCAGCCGATGGGACAGCGCAACGGCCCTCCACTTT. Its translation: CASSRWDSATALHF.

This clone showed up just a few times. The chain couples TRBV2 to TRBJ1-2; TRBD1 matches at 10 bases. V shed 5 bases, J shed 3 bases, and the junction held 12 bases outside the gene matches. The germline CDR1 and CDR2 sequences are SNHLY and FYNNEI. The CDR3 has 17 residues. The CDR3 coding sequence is TGTGCCAGCAGTCACCGGGGACAGGGGACGCTAGACTATGGCTACACCTTC. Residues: CASSHRGQGTLDYGYTF.

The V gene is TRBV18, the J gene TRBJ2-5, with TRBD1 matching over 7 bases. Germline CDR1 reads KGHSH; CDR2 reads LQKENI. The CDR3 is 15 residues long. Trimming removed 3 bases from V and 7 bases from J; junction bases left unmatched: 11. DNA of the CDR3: TGTGCCAGCTCACCTGCCCCCCGGACAGGCGGGACCCAGTACTTC. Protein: CASSPAPRTGGTQYF.